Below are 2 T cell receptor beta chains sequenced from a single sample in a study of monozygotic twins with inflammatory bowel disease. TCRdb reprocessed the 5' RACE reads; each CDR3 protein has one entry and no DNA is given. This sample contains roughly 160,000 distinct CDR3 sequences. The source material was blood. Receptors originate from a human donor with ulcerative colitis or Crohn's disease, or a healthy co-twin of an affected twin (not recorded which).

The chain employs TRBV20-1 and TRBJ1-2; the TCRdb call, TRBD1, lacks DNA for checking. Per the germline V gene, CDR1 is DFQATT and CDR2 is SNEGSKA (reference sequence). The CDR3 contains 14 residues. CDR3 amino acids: CSAGIAGEFYGYTF.

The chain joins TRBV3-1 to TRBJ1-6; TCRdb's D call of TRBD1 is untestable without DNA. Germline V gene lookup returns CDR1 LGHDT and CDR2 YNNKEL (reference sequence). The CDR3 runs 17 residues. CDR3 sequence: CASSQAAGQGVGSPLHF.